This entry lists 28 T cell receptor beta chains sequenced from one sample in a study of shared clonotypes between healthy human individuals. Sequencing used immunoSEQ multiplex PCR; TCRdb keeps in-frame clones, though not all of them. The sample consists of around 2.5 million clones, 90% to 95% of them appearing once. Input material: naive CD4+ T cells from PBMCs. Subset described: CD45RA+ positively selected. These receptor sequences come from a man between 18 and 29 years old in good health. Some clones in this sample may be carry-over from other donors' samples.

In regard to this clone: Other DNA sequences in the same sample also yield this CDR3. V gene TRBV7-2 combines with J gene TRBJ1-3; D gene uncertain. V shed 2 bases and J shed 1 base, with 9 bases lying between them. The CDR3 is made up of 15 amino acids. Germline-derived CDR1 and CDR2 are SGHTA and FQGNSA. The CDR3 reads CASSLSWGSGNTIYF. The CDR3 region has the DNA TGTGCCAGCAGCTTATCGTGGGGTTCTGGAAACACCATATATTTT. Using reference TRBV7-2 and TRBJ1-3 for the parts outside the CDR3, the full variable domain is GAGVSQSPSNKVTEKGKDVELRCDPISGHTALYWYRQSLGQGLEFLIYFQGNSAPDKSGLPSDRFSAERTGGSVSTLTIQRTQQEDSAVYLCASSLSWGSGNTIYFGEGSWLTVV.

V is TRBV5-1 and J is TRBJ2-1; 7 positions agree with TRBD2. Looked up from germline, CDR1 is SGHRS and CDR2 is YFSETQ. Trimming at V came to 4 bases and at J to 9 bases, leaving 16 bases not matched to a gene. CDR3 length: 16 residues. CDR3 sequence (DNA): TGCGCCAGCAGCCCGACCCCGGGACTACGAAATAGTGAGCAGTTCTTC. Translating gives CASSPTPGLRNSEQFF.

This rearrangement joins TRBV7-3 to TRBJ2-7, with D perhaps TRBD2 (6 bases). Between the trimmed V and J ends, which lost 4 bases and 6 bases, there was a span of 13 bases. The length of the CDR3 is 13 residues. Germline CDR1 and CDR2: SGHTA and FQGTGA. This CDR3 is CASSSGLRTEQYF. Here the CDR3 DNA reads TGTGCCAGCAGCTCGGGACTCCGAACCGAGCAGTACTTC. Variable domain in full (rest from reference TRBV7-3 and TRBJ2-7): GAGVSQTPSNKVTEKGKYVELRCDPISGHTALYWYRQSLGQGPEFLIYFQGTGAADDSGLPNDRFFAVRPEGSVSTLKIQRTERGDSAVYLCASSSGLRTEQYFGPGTRLTVT.

This clone was recorded a few times. The chain links TRBV4-1 to TRBJ1-1; no firm D call. Trimming took off 1 base at V and 0 bases at J, with 9 bases between the two ends. The CDR3 has 15 amino acids. Germline CDR1 MGHRA, CDR2 YSYEKL. In DNA form, the CDR3 reads TGCGCCAGCAGCCAAGTTGGGAGGGTGAACACTGAAGCTTTCTTT. Residues: CASSQVGRVNTEAFF.

In regard to this clone: This CDR3 is also generated by other DNA sequences in the sample. The V gene is TRBV2, the J gene TRBJ1-3, with 7 nucleotides matching TRBD1. The V gene's germline CDR1 is SNHLY and CDR2 FYNNEI. V shed 5 bases and J 4 bases; nucleotides not matched to a gene: 5. The CDR3 is made up of 14 amino acids. CDR3 amino acids: CASSPDRAGNTIYF. CDR3 DNA: TGTGCCAGCAGTCCAGACAGGGCCGGAAACACCATATATTTT.

A remark on this clone: The same CDR3 can be traced to other DNA sequences in this sample. CDR3 loop: CASSSTSGSYEQYF. DNA of the CDR3: TGTGCCAGCAGCTCGACTAGCGGGAGCTACGAGCAGTACTTC. The J gene is TRBJ2-7, the V gene TRBV7-2; 12 positions match TRBD2. CDR1 is SGHTA and CDR2 is FQGNSA in the germline V gene. V was pared by 4 bases and J by 3 bases, with 1 base of the junction left unmatched. This CDR3 has 14 residues. The complete variable domain, with remaining parts taken from reference TRBV7-2 and TRBJ2-7, reads GAGVSQSPSNKVTEKGKDVELRCDPISGHTALYWYRQSLGQGLEFLIYFQGNSAPDKSGLPSDRFSAERTGGSVSTLTIQRTQQEDSAVYLCASSSTSGSYEQYFGPGTRLTVT.

V is TRBV5-6 and J is TRBJ1-2; D gene ambiguous. This CDR3 region has 15 residues. Germline lookup yields CDR1 SGHDT and CDR2 YYEEEE. Trimming shortened V by 1 base and J by 8 bases, and 18 bases separated the two germline ends. CDR3 in DNA: TGTGCCAGCAGCTTGTGGCAGGTCCTGGAATTGGGCTACACCTTC. Translating gives CASSLWQVLELGYTF.

This clone has just one count. J is TRBJ1-1 and V is TRBV28; D ambiguous. The germline V gene has CDR1 MDHEN and CDR2 SYDVKM. Deletions cut 3 bases from V and 0 bases from J, with 14 bases between. The CDR3 spans 16 residues. As DNA, the CDR3 is TGTGCCAGCAGTTTCCCTCACGGTTACGTGAACACTGAAGCTTTCTTT. Protein product: CASSFPHGYVNTEAFF.

As to this clone: In the same sample, other DNA sequences code for this CDR3. The chain joins TRBV27 to TRBJ2-5, with 7 bases identical to TRBD1. Germline V lookup: CDR1 MNHEY, CDR2 SMNVEV (reference sequence). J was trimmed by 2 bases and V by 4 bases; bases with no gene match: 4. The CDR3 length is 14 residues. The CDR3 reads CASSSGQVQETQYF. The CDR3 coding sequence is TGTGCCAGCAGTTCAGGACAGGTACAAGAGACCCAGTACTTC.

CDR3 sequence (DNA): TGTGCCAGCAGCTCATACGGGTCCTACAATGAGCAGTTCTTC. This gives the protein CASSSYGSYNEQFF. The chain couples TRBV7-2 to TRBJ2-1; D unresolved. CDR1 and CDR2 from the germline V gene are SGHTA and FQGNSA. Trimming shortened V by 4 bases and J by 1 base, and 8 bases separated the two germline ends. This CDR3 contains 14 residues. The whole variable domain, remainder taken from reference TRBV7-2 and TRBJ2-1, is GAGVSQSPSNKVTEKGKDVELRCDPISGHTALYWYRQSLGQGLEFLIYFQGNSAPDKSGLPSDRFSAERTGGSVSTLTIQRTQQEDSAVYLCASSSYGSYNEQFFGPGTRLTVL.

The V and J genes are TRBV6-1 and TRBJ2-5, with a tentative D call TRBD1 (6 bases). Germline CDR1 and CDR2: MNHNS and SASEGT. The V gene lost 9 bases and the J gene lost 2 bases, with 13 bases spanning the gap. The CDR3 length is 13 residues. CDR3 sequence reads: CASTGNLQETQYF. CDR3 nucleotides: TGTGCCAGTACAGGGAACTTACAAGAGACCCAGTACTTC.

A single count supports this clone. The chain carries TRBV12-1 and TRBJ2-5; the table assigns TRBD2, which was not confirmed against the DNA. TRBV12-1 is recorded as a pseudogene. The CDR3 extends over 13 amino acids. CDR3 sequence: CATTSGSGETQYF. The CDR3 region has the DNA TGTGCCACCACTAGCGGGAGCGGGGAGACCCAGTACTTC.

The chain employs TRBV2 and TRBJ2-2; tentative D call: TRBD2 (6 bases). The CDR3 runs 14 residues. The germline V gene has CDR1 SNHLY and CDR2 FYNNEI. V was trimmed by 9 bases and J by 0 bases, leaving 11 bases between them. CDR3 nucleotide sequence: TGTGCCAGTGTAGCGGTAACGAACACCGGGGAGCTGTTTTTT. This translates into CASVAVTNTGELFF.

The chain is built from TRBV11-3 and TRBJ1-1; 7 bases match TRBD1. The CDR3 is 14 residues long. Germline CDR1 SGHNT, CDR2 YENEEA. V was pared by 9 bases and J by 6 bases, with 13 bases of the junction left unmatched. The CDR3 reads CARCEGAFSAEAFF. As DNA, the CDR3 is TGTGCCAGATGCGAGGGGGCCTTCTCCGCTGAAGCTTTCTTT. The whole variable domain, filled in from reference TRBV11-3 and TRBJ1-1, reads EAGVVQSPRYKIIEKKQPVAFWCNPISGHNTLYWYLQNLGQGPELLIRYENEEAVDDSQLPKDRFSAERLKGVDSTLKIQPAELGDSAVYLCARCEGAFSAEAFFGQGTRLTVV.

The chain links TRBV5-6 to TRBJ1-1; D may be TRBD1 (5 bases). There are 15 residues in the CDR3. CDR1 and CDR2 from the germline V gene are SGHDT and YYEEEE. V shed 6 bases and J shed 5 bases, with 20 bases lying between them. The CDR3: CASTSDPSGVTEAFF. The DNA of the CDR3 is TGTGCCAGCACCTCTGACCCCTCGGGGGTTACTGAAGCTTTCTTT.

The chain has TRBV28 and TRBJ1-6, with a possible D match to TRBD1 (6 bases). In germline, CDR1 is MDHEN, CDR2 SYDVKM. The CDR3 has 13 amino acids. The V gene lost 6 bases and the J gene lost 6 bases, with 9 bases spanning the gap. The DNA of the CDR3 is TGTGCCAGCAGAAACAGGGCTAATTCACCCCTCCACTTT. This encodes CASRNRANSPLHF.

CDR3 bases: TGTGCCATCAGTGAGTTGGACAGGGATCTACCTAATGAAAAACTGTTTTTT. Its protein is CAISELDRDLPNEKLFF. The chain is built from TRBV10-3 and TRBJ1-4; 8 nucleotides match TRBD1. Trimming removed 1 base from V and 3 bases from J; junction bases left unmatched: 7. Germline CDR1 ENHRY, CDR2 SYGVKD. This CDR3 has 17 residues.

V is TRBV6-1 and J is TRBJ2-2; D tentatively fits TRBD1 or TRBD2 (6 bases each). CDR1 is MNHNS and CDR2 is SASEGT in the germline V gene. Trimming took 4 bases from V and 7 from J, leaving 19 bases between them. The CDR3 extends over 16 amino acids. DNA of the CDR3: TGTGCCAGCAGTGGATGGGGGGACAAGTATAGCGGGGAGCTGTTTTTT. Protein: CASSGWGDKYSGELFF.

This clone appeared a few times. The gene calls are TRBV30 and TRBJ2-5, with a weak D call TRBD2 (7 bases). This CDR3 comprises 17 residues. Between the trimmed V and J ends, which lost 8 bases and 5 bases, there was a span of 30 bases. Germline V lookup: CDR1 GTSNPN, CDR2 SVGIG (reference sequence). The CDR3 DNA is TGTGCCGGGTCAAGGGGGGCTAGCGGATTCCGAGGGGAGACCCAGTACTTC. This sequence encodes CAGSRGASGFRGETQYF.

The rearrangement joins TRBV11-3 to TRBJ2-1, with 15 nucleotides matching TRBD2. Germline CDR1 SGHNT, CDR2 YENEEA. This CDR3 spans 17 amino acids. V was pared by 2 bases and J by 8 bases, with 7 bases of the junction left unmatched. CDR3 in DNA: TGTGCCAGCAGCTTACTGGGACTAGCGGGAGGCCGTGATGAGCAGTTCTTC. Translating it yields CASSLLGLAGGRDEQFF.

The gene calls are TRBV4-1 and TRBJ2-2, with no clear D. Germline values: CDR1 MGHRA, CDR2 YSYEKL. This CDR3 is 16 amino acids long. V lost 0 bases and J 0 bases, leaving 8 bases between the germline ends. The CDR3 here is CASSQEGYANTGELFF. The DNA of the CDR3 is TGCGCCAGCAGCCAAGAAGGTTACGCGAACACCGGGGAGCTGTTTTTT.

The V gene is TRBV19, the J gene TRBJ1-1; weak D call: TRBD1 (6 bases). The germline CDR1 and CDR2 sequences are LNHDA and SQIVND (reference sequence). CDR3 length equals 16 residues. V was clipped by 5 bases and J by 0 bases, with 16 bases between them. The CDR3 region has the DNA TGTGCCAGTAGTCGGAGCCCAGGGGCGATGAACACTGAAGCTTTCTTT. This translates into CASSRSPGAMNTEAFF.

The gene calls are TRBV7-7 and TRBJ2-2, with 9 bases that match TRBD2. Germline CDR1 SSHAT, CDR2 FNYEAQ (reference sequence). The length of the CDR3 is 16 residues. V lost 2 bases and J lost 4; bases outside the gene matches: 5. CDR3 sequence reads: CASSLIAGDFTGELFF. CDR3 DNA sequence: TGTGCCAGCAGCTTAATAGCGGGAGATTTCACCGGGGAGCTGTTTTTT.

This sequence joins TRBV5-1 and TRBJ1-1; D is ambiguous. The germline CDR1 and CDR2 sequences are SGHRS and YFSETQ. This CDR3 comprises 15 residues. Trimming removed 4 bases from V and 0 bases from J, with 13 bases in between. The CDR3 protein is CASSPLAGMNTEAFF. CDR3 nucleotides: TGCGCCAGCAGCCCCCTGGCGGGGATGAACACTGAAGCTTTCTTT.

The chain has TRBV28 and TRBJ2-4; 10 bases line up with TRBD1. The J segment lost 0 bases and the V segment lost 4 bases, leaving 6 bases of the junction unmatched. Germline loops: CDR1 MDHEN, CDR2 SYDVKM. There are 17 residues in the CDR3. This CDR3 reads CASSSGTGDLAKNIQYF. The CDR3 DNA reads as TGTGCCAGCAGTTCCGGGACAGGGGACCTAGCCAAAAACATTCAGTACTTC.

On this clone itself: Other DNA sequences in this sample translate to the same CDR3. V is TRBV7-3 and J is TRBJ2-3; possibly TRBD1 for D (5 bases). The CDR3 totals 14 residues. Germline loops: CDR1 SGHTA, CDR2 FQGTGA. Trimming cost V 3 bases and J 1 base, with 8 bases left between them. DNA for the CDR3: TGTGCCAGCAGCTTGCAGGGTGGCACAGATACGCAGTATTTT. Translation: CASSLQGGTDTQYF.

The gene calls are TRBV10-3 and TRBJ2-7; 13 nucleotides align to TRBD2. The V gene's germline CDR1 is ENHRY and CDR2 SYGVKD. CDR3 length equals 14 residues. V trimming: 6 bases; J trimming: 2 bases; junction bases outside the gene matches: 1. The CDR3 loop is CAIRGTSGAYEQYF. CDR3 coding DNA: TGTGCCATCAGGGGGACTAGCGGGGCCTACGAGCAGTACTTC.

This chain uses TRBV6-1 with TRBJ2-7; TRBD2 agrees at 13 bases. J lost 4 bases, V lost 4 bases, and 4 bases had no gene match. Germline V gives CDR1 MNHNS, CDR2 SASEGT. The CDR3 covers 15 residues. The CDR3 coding sequence is TGTGCCAGCAGTGGCCTGACTAGCGGGAGGTACGAGCAGTACTTC. Residues: CASSGLTSGRYEQYF.